Below are 26 T cell receptor beta chains sequenced from a single sample in a study of blood T cell repertoires in COVID-19. The assay was immunoSEQ multiplex PCR, and TCRdb's table has in-frame clones only and misses some. The sample shows about 200,000 clones, 70% to 90% of them seen only once. The material sequenced was peripheral blood. These receptors originate from a person aged 70 to 79 with COVID-19, enrolled during active disease.

The chain is built from TRBV24-1 and TRBJ1-2; 8 positions agree with TRBD1. The CDR3 is 16 residues long. Germline V gene data show CDR1 as KGHDR and CDR2 as SFDVKD. The V segment lost 5 bases and the J segment 1 base; nucleotides outside the gene matches: 8. The DNA for the CDR3 is TGTGCCACCAGTGGTGGACAGGGAACCTATAACTATGGCTACACCTTC. Translating it yields CATSGGQGTYNYGYTF.

The chain combines TRBV30 with TRBJ1-6; 7 bases agree with TRBD1. Unmatched junction bases numbered 12, after V lost 4 bases and J lost 12 bases. CDR1 and CDR2 (germline): GTSNPN, SVGIG (reference sequence). The CDR3 has 14 amino acids. CDR3 loop: CAWKETGKGVPLHF. CDR3 DNA: TGTGCCTGGAAAGAGACAGGGAAGGGTGTACCCCTCCACTTT.

The chain couples TRBV7-2 to TRBJ2-3; 11 bases are a match to TRBD2. From germline, CDR1 is SGHTA and CDR2 FQGNSA. The CDR3 is 19 amino acids. With V trimmed by 3 bases and J by 3 bases, 14 bases remained unmatched. CDR3 nucleotide sequence: TGTGCCAGCAGCTTTCTAGCGGGAGGAGGTTTCGGTGAGACAGATACGCAGTATTTT. Protein sequence: CASSFLAGGGFGETDTQYF.

V usage is TRBV6-6 and J usage is TRBJ2-7, with D possibly matching TRBD2 (6 bases). The CDR3 sequence is 11 residues long. Germline CDR1 MNHNY, CDR2 SVGAGI (reference sequence). With 8 bases removed from V and 4 bases from J, the gap between germline ends came to 9 bases. CDR3 in DNA: TGTGCCAGCGGTAGCGGTTACGAGCAGTACTTC. This encodes CASGSGYEQYF.

The CDR3 protein is CASSLGRAGDSNQPQHF. The CDR3 nucleotides are TGTGCCAGCAGTCTAGGGAGGGCGGGGGATAGCAATCAGCCCCAGCATTTT. J is TRBJ1-5 and V is TRBV2, with D perhaps TRBD1 (5 bases). Germline-derived CDR1 and CDR2 are SNHLY and FYNNEI. The CDR3 totals 17 residues. V gave up 5 bases and J gave up 0 bases, with 17 bases separating them. The full variable domain, rest sourced from reference TRBV2 and TRBJ1-5, is EPEVTQTPSHQVTQMGQEVILRCVPISNHLYFYWYRQILGQKVEFLVSFYNNEISEKSEIFDDQFSVERPDGSNFTLKIRSTKLEDSAMYFCASSLGRAGDSNQPQHFGDGTRLSIL.

This rearrangement joins TRBV18 to TRBJ2-3, with D unclear. CDR3 length equals 13 residues. V gave up 5 bases and J gave up 0 bases, with 6 bases separating them. Germline V lookup: CDR1 KGHSH, CDR2 LQKENI. The CDR3 bases are TGTGCCAGCTCAAGAACTAGCACAGATACGCAGTATTTT. Translating gives CASSRTSTDTQYF.

The rearrangement joins TRBV10-1 to TRBJ2-5, with 14 bases matching TRBD2. The germline gives CDR1 WNHNN, CDR2 SYGVQD (reference sequence). With V trimmed by 6 bases and J by 2 bases, 8 bases remained unmatched. The CDR3 runs 17 residues. CDR3 amino acids: CASRVGLAGASQETQYF. DNA of the CDR3: TGCGCCAGCAGGGTGGGACTAGCGGGGGCTTCACAAGAGACCCAGTACTTC.

This chain joins TRBV28 and TRBJ1-5, with D possibly matching TRBD1 (6 bases). The CDR3 runs 14 residues. From germline, CDR1 is MDHEN and CDR2 SYDVKM. V was shortened by 7 bases and J by 5 bases, with 15 bases between the two germline ends. Written as DNA, the CDR3 is TGTGCCAGCACCAACCCCGGGGGGCATCAGCCCCAGCATTTT. This encodes CASTNPGGHQPQHF.

V and J are TRBV4-1 and TRBJ2-7; D is perhaps TRBD2 (5 bases). Between the trimmed V and J ends, which lost 4 bases and 3 bases, there was a span of 22 bases. The CDR3 has 17 amino acids. Germline loops: CDR1 MGHRA, CDR2 YSYEKL. CDR3 region: CASSLGQSDYFFYEQYF. In DNA, the CDR3 is TGCGCCAGCAGCCTTGGGCAGTCCGACTATTTTTTCTACGAGCAGTACTTC.

This chain uses TRBV3-1 (or the pseudogene TRBV3-2) with TRBJ2-1, with 7 bases matching TRBD2. The CDR3 length is 16 residues. Unmatched junction bases numbered 7, after V lost 5 bases and J lost 0 bases. Germline lookup yields CDR1 LGHDT and CDR2 YNNKEL (reference sequence). CDR3 DNA: TGTGCCAGCAGCACCCCACTAGCGACCTCCTACAATGAGCAGTTCTTC. This encodes CASSTPLATSYNEQFF.

V gene TRBV27 combines with J gene TRBJ2-6; a weak D match, TRBD1 (6 bases). V was cut by 8 bases and J by 0 bases, with 8 bases left in between. This CDR3 is built from 14 residues. Germline V CDR1 and CDR2: MNHEY, SMNVEV (reference sequence). The CDR3 DNA reads TGTGCCAGCCAGGGGTACTCTGGGGCCAACGTCCTGACTTTC. It encodes CASQGYSGANVLTF.

This clone was detected a few times. The gene calls are TRBV25-1 and TRBJ2-7; TRBD1 matches 7 bases. CDR3 length equals 12 residues. With 9 bases clipped from V and 4 bases from J, the junction kept 6 bases outside the gene matches. Germline values: CDR1 MGHDK, CDR2 SYGVNS. CDR3 in amino acids: CASTDRVYEQYF. The CDR3 nucleotides are TGTGCCAGTACCGACAGGGTATACGAGCAGTACTTC.

This clone was recorded a few times. The J gene is TRBJ1-5, the V gene TRBV3-1 (or the pseudogene TRBV3-2), with no clear D. The germline V gene encodes CDR1 LGHDT and CDR2 YNNKEL (reference sequence). The CDR3 has 12 residues. V was trimmed by 5 bases and J by 7 bases, leaving 9 bases between them. CDR3 sequence (DNA): TGTGCCAGCAGCAGGACGGGGCAGCCCCAGCATTTT. It translates to CASSRTGQPQHF.

The chain has TRBV6-1 and TRBJ1-5; 8 bases match TRBD1. This CDR3 comprises 16 residues. CDR1 is MNHNS and CDR2 is SASEGT in the germline V gene. The V and J ends lost 3 bases and 4 bases, in that order; junction bases with no gene match: 8. DNA for the CDR3: TGTGCCAGCAGTGACGCCGGACAGGGAATAAATCAGCCCCAGCATTTT. Protein: CASSDAGQGINQPQHF.

V usage is TRBV5-8 and J usage is TRBJ1-1; possibly TRBD1 for D (5 bases). Germline lookup yields CDR1 SGHTS and CDR2 YDEGEE. The CDR3 is made up of 12 amino acids. V lost 7 bases and J 10 bases, leaving 17 bases between the germline ends. CDR3 sequence: CASPNYAGRAFF. The CDR3 coding sequence is TGTGCCAGCCCCAACTATGCGGGGCGAGCTTTCTTT.

The genes are TRBV19 and TRBJ2-2; the match to TRBD1 covers 7 bases. This CDR3 spans 15 amino acids. V dropped 3 bases and J dropped 5; count of bases not matched to a gene: 6. CDR1 and CDR2 (germline): LNHDA, SQIVND (reference sequence). CDR3 region: CASSIRTGETGELFF. CDR3 coding DNA: TGTGCCAGTAGTATTCGTACAGGGGAAACCGGGGAGCTGTTTTTT.

This chain joins TRBV4-1 and TRBJ1-3; D unresolved. CDR3 size: 14 residues. The V and J ends lost 1 base and 4 bases respectively, with 8 bases between them. The germline CDR1 and CDR2 sequences are MGHRA and YSYEKL. CDR3: CASSQVLLGNTIYF. In DNA form, the CDR3 reads TGCGCCAGCAGCCAAGTCCTTCTAGGAAACACCATATATTTT.

The chain recombines TRBV3-1 (or the pseudogene TRBV3-2) with TRBJ1-5, with 9 bases identical to TRBD1. Trimming took 5 bases from V and 6 from J; bases not matched to a gene: 2. The CDR3 runs to 13 residues. Germline V gives CDR1 LGHDT, CDR2 YNNKEL (reference sequence). The DNA for the CDR3 is TGTGCCAGCAGCAAGGACAGGGGTCAGCCCCAGCATTTT. Translation: CASSKDRGQPQHF.

The rearrangement joins TRBV4-1 to TRBJ1-1; no firm D call. V was clipped by 0 bases and J by 4 bases, with 15 bases between them. The length of the CDR3 is 16 residues. From germline, CDR1 is MGHRA and CDR2 YSYEKL. The CDR3 is CASSQDHVGRGTEAFF. The CDR3 DNA sequence: TGCGCCAGCAGCCAAGATCACGTAGGCAGAGGCACTGAAGCTTTCTTT.

The J gene is TRBJ1-3, the V gene TRBV29-1; D perhaps matches TRBD1 (5 bases). V was cut by 5 bases and J by 9 bases, with 11 bases left in between. CDR3 length: 11 residues. Germline CDR1 SQVTM, CDR2 ANQGSEA. CDR3 in DNA: TGCAGCGTTCCCTCGGGGGGCACCATATATTTT. Translating it yields CSVPSGGTIYF.

The genes are TRBV5-8 and TRBJ2-5; TRBD1 aligns across 8 bases. Germline CDR1 reads SGHTS; CDR2 reads YDEGEE. Unmatched junction bases numbered 10, after V lost 4 bases and J lost 2 bases. The CDR3 totals 16 residues. In nucleotides, the CDR3 is TGTGCCAGCAGCCCGGGACAGGCCGAGGGGCAAGAGACCCAGTACTTC. Translating it yields CASSPGQAEGQETQYF.

V is TRBV18 and J is TRBJ1-2, with a possible D match to TRBD1 (5 bases). In germline, CDR1 is KGHSH, CDR2 LQKENI. Trimming left V 5 bases short and J 7 bases short, with 11 bases between. The CDR3 consists of 12 residues. The CDR3 DNA reads TGTGCCAGCTCAACAACCGGGGGTGGCTACACCTTC. The encoded protein is CASSTTGGGYTF. Using reference TRBV18 and TRBJ1-2 for the parts outside the CDR3, the full variable domain is NAGVMQNPRHLVRRRGQEARLRCSPMKGHSHVYWYRQLPEEGLKFMVYLQKENIIDESGMPKERFSAEFPKEGPSILRIQQVVRGDSAAYFCASSTTGGGYTFGSGTRLTVV.

The chain is built from TRBV7-2 and TRBJ2-5, with 10 bases fitting TRBD2. Germline V lookup: CDR1 SGHTA, CDR2 FQGNSA. There are 18 residues in the CDR3. Trimming cost V 5 bases and J 4 bases; bases outside gene matches: 16. CDR3 in amino acids: CASSPGRVSGRAAETQYF. As DNA, the CDR3 is TGTGCCAGCAGCCCCGGCCGCGTCAGCGGGAGGGCAGCAGAGACCCAGTACTTC.

The chain carries TRBV3-1 (or the pseudogene TRBV3-2) and TRBJ1-2; 8 nucleotides agree with TRBD1. The CDR3 totals 16 residues. Unmatched junction bases numbered 17, after V lost 6 bases and J lost 8 bases. Per the germline V gene, CDR1 is LGHDT and CDR2 is YNNKEL (reference sequence). Written as DNA, the CDR3 is TGTGCCAGCAGTCGCGGACAGGGAGGGGTACATGGAGGCTACACCTTC. Translated: CASSRGQGGVHGGYTF.

This clone came up a few times. This chain links TRBV6-2 or TRBV6-3 with TRBJ2-7, with D unclear. The V gene lost 4 bases and the J gene lost 1 base, with 5 bases spanning the gap. Germline loops: CDR1 MNHEY, CDR2 SVGEGT. The CDR3 has 12 residues. The CDR3 DNA follows: TGTGCCAGCAGTTTCCATTCCTACGAGCAGTACTTC. Protein: CASSFHSYEQYF.

Worth noting for this clone: A junction boundary mismatches the germline segment, possibly from a read error. CDR3 protein: CASSLGRVENLFF. DNA for the CDR3: TGTGCCAGCAGTTTAGGCAGGGTCGAAAACCTGTTTTTT. V and J are TRBV12-3 or TRBV12-4 and TRBJ1-4; D possibly corresponds to TRBD1 (5 bases). This CDR3 region has 13 residues.